One sample yielded the 21 T cell receptor beta chains listed below, sequenced in a study of T cell changes during pregnancy in multiple sclerosis. Repertoires were generated with immunoSEQ multiplex PCR, while TCRdb's copy carries only in-frame clones and drops some. The sample has some 37,000 clones; approximately 89% are singletons. This material consisted of CD8+ T cells from peripheral blood mononuclear cells, taken in the third trimester of pregnancy. The receptors were sampled from a female donor with multiple sclerosis, enrolled in a pregnancy study.

The chain has TRBV7-6 and TRBJ2-1, with 11 bases identical to TRBD2. The germline CDR1 and CDR2 sequences are SGHVS and FNYEAQ. This CDR3 contains 16 residues. V was clipped by 5 bases and J by 5 bases; unmatched bases: 8. CDR3 DNA: TGTGCCAGCAGCCCGCCTACTAGCGGGGGTAACAATGAGCAGTTCTTC. Residues: CASSPPTSGGNNEQFF.

The chain recombines TRBV27 with TRBJ1-1; D ambiguous. The ends were cut back, 8 bases at V and 0 bases at J, with 10 bases in the middle. The germline V gene encodes CDR1 MNHEY and CDR2 SMNVEV (reference sequence). The CDR3 length is 13 residues. The DNA for the CDR3 is TGTGCCAGCTTCCTAAGCATGAACACTGAAGCTTTCTTT. This codes for CASFLSMNTEAFF.

V gene TRBV9 combines with J gene TRBJ2-7; no reliable D call. The germline V and J ends were trimmed by 3 bases and 2 bases, with 9 bases remaining between them. CDR3 length: 13 residues. In germline, CDR1 is SGDLS, CDR2 YYNGEE. CDR3 bases: TGTGCCAGCAGCGACGCAGTTACCTACGAGCAGTACTTC. It specifies CASSDAVTYEQYF.

The chain has TRBV7-8 and TRBJ1-1; no clear D. Trimming left V 1 base short and J 1 base short, with 7 bases between. The germline gives CDR1 SGHVS, CDR2 FQNEAQ. This CDR3 is 14 amino acids long. This CDR3 is CASSLGRQNTEAFF. As DNA, the CDR3 is TGTGCCAGCAGCTTAGGCCGACAGAACACTGAAGCTTTCTTT.

The chain links TRBV27 to TRBJ2-7, with TRBD1 identical over 9 bases. The CDR3 is made up of 13 amino acids. Germline CDR1 MNHEY, CDR2 SMNVEV (reference sequence). The trim removed 5 bases at V and 6 bases at J, leaving 5 bases unmatched. Here the CDR3 DNA reads TGTGCCAGCAGTCTGGGGACAGGGAGCGAGCAGTACTTC. It is translated as CASSLGTGSEQYF.

The V gene is TRBV5-6, the J gene TRBJ1-6; the D gene is possibly TRBD1 (6 bases). The CDR3 totals 18 residues. Trimming took 2 bases from V and 10 from J, leaving 25 bases between them. Germline V gives CDR1 SGHDT, CDR2 YYEEEE. DNA of the CDR3: TGTGCCAGCAGCTTTCCTCTTATGGACAGTCGGGGAACGTCACCCCTCCACTTT. Residues: CASSFPLMDSRGTSPLHF. The complete variable domain, with remaining parts taken from reference TRBV5-6 and TRBJ1-6, reads DAGVTQSPTHLIKTRGQQVTLRCSPKSGHDTVSWYQQALGQGPQFIFQYYEEEERQRGNFPDRFSGHQFPNYSSELNVNALLLGDSALYLCASSFPLMDSRGTSPLHFGNGTRLTVT.

This chain links TRBV9 with TRBJ1-2; the match to TRBD1 covers 7 bases. Germline V gene lookup returns CDR1 SGDLS and CDR2 YYNGEE. This CDR3 region has 14 residues. V trimming: 3 bases; J trimming: 8 bases; junction bases outside the gene matches: 10. The CDR3 loop reads CASSASTGNIGYTF. In DNA form, the CDR3 reads TGTGCCAGCAGCGCCTCGACAGGGAATATAGGCTACACCTTC.

The chain is built from TRBV7-3 and TRBJ2-1; 9 bases match TRBD2. CDR3 length equals 16 residues. V was clipped by 4 bases and J by 1 base; unmatched bases: 5. Germline values: CDR1 SGHTA, CDR2 FQGTGA. CDR3 sequence reads: CASSSLAGVSYNEQFF. CDR3 DNA sequence: TGTGCCAGCAGCTCCTTAGCGGGGGTTTCCTACAATGAGCAGTTCTTC.

This chain uses TRBV29-1 with TRBJ2-2; D possibly corresponds to TRBD2 (6 bases). V lost 3 bases and J lost 1, with 6 bases in between. The CDR3 loop spans 13 amino acids. The germline gives CDR1 SQVTM, CDR2 ANQGSEA. This CDR3 reads CSVEGLNTGELFF. In DNA form, the CDR3 reads TGCAGCGTTGAGGGACTGAACACCGGGGAGCTGTTTTTT.

This clone was seen a handful of times. The chain employs TRBV29-1 and TRBJ1-2, with 7 bases that match TRBD1. J was trimmed by 0 bases and V by 6 bases; bases with no gene match: 4. Germline V lookup: CDR1 SQVTM, CDR2 ANQGSEA. CDR3 length: 13 amino acids. This chain's CDR3 is CSVIGGPNYGYTF. CDR3 bases: TGCAGCGTGATAGGGGGCCCTAACTATGGCTACACCTTC. The whole variable domain, remainder taken from reference TRBV29-1 and TRBJ1-2, is SAVISQKPSRDICQRGTSLTIQCQVDSQVTMMFWYRQQPGQSLTLIATANQGSEATYESGFVIDKFPISRPNLTFSTLTVSNMSPEDSSIYLCSVIGGPNYGYTFGSGTRLTVV.

This clone occurred once. V gene TRBV7-9 combines with J gene TRBJ1-2, with D maybe TRBD1 (5 bases). This CDR3 is built from 15 residues. Per the germline V gene, CDR1 is SEHNR and CDR2 is FQNEAQ (reference sequence). Trimming removed 0 bases from V and 6 bases from J, with 14 bases in between. The CDR3 protein is CASSLAVGGVDGYTF. The CDR3, as DNA: TGTGCCAGCAGCTTAGCCGTGGGGGGGGTGGATGGCTACACCTTC. Full variable domain (rest looked up from reference TRBV7-9 and TRBJ1-2): DTGVSQNPRHKITKRGQNVTFRCDPISEHNRLYWYRQTLGQGPEFLTYFQNEAQLEKSRLLSDRFSAERPKGSFSTLEIQRTEQGDSAMYLCASSLAVGGVDGYTFGSGTRLTVV.

This clone has just a few counts. V gene TRBV4-3 combines with J gene TRBJ1-1; D is unresolved. The CDR3 loop spans 14 amino acids. Trimming stripped 0 bases from V and 6 bases from J, with 11 bases between. Germline loops: CDR1 LGHNA, CDR2 YSLEER. Here the CDR3 reads CASSQDRRFPEAFF. DNA of the CDR3: TGCGCCAGCAGCCAAGATCGGAGGTTCCCTGAAGCTTTCTTT.

The J gene is TRBJ2-7, the V gene TRBV9; TRBD1 might be the D (5 bases). The CDR3 has 14 residues. Looked up from germline, CDR1 is SGDLS and CDR2 is YYNGEE. Trimming took 0 bases from V and 5 from J, leaving 12 bases between them. The CDR3 DNA reads TGTGCCAGCAGCGTAGGGGCAGGGTGGGACGAGCAGTACTTC. Protein sequence: CASSVGAGWDEQYF.

This chain links TRBV7-9 with TRBJ2-5, with D possibly TRBD2 on 5 matching bases. Germline-derived CDR1 and CDR2 are SEHNR and FQNEAQ (reference sequence). This CDR3 has 14 residues. V lost 4 bases to trimming and J lost 10 bases, with 19 bases between them. CDR3 nucleotides: TGTGCCAGCAGCTCTCAACAAGGCTCGGAGGACCAGTACTTC. It is translated as CASSSQQGSEDQYF.

V and J are TRBV7-9 and TRBJ1-1, with D perhaps matching TRBD1 (5 bases). The CDR3 has 15 residues. Germline V gene sequence: CDR1 SEHNR, CDR2 FQNEAQ (reference sequence). V was shortened by 0 bases and J by 6 bases, with 14 bases between the two germline ends. In DNA form, the CDR3 reads TGTGCCAGCAGCTTAGCGGACGGGACTCCTCCTGAAGCTTTCTTT. Translated: CASSLADGTPPEAFF.

This chain uses TRBV27 with TRBJ2-7, with 8 nucleotides matching TRBD1. The CDR3 runs 14 residues. Trimming cost V 8 bases and J 3 bases; bases outside gene matches: 9. Germline V CDR1 and CDR2: MNHEY, SMNVEV (reference sequence). This chain's CDR3 is CASQPGTGLYEQYF. CDR3 bases: TGTGCCAGCCAACCCGGGACAGGACTCTACGAGCAGTACTTC.

The chain uses TRBV27 and TRBJ1-5, with TRBD1 matching over 10 bases. Trimming took 6 bases from V and 0 from J; bases not matched to a gene: 5. The germline V gene encodes CDR1 MNHEY and CDR2 SMNVEV (reference sequence). CDR3 length equals 16 residues. CDR3 residues: CASRLGQGGSNQPQHF. CDR3 coding DNA: TGTGCCAGCAGACTCGGACAGGGGGGTAGCAATCAGCCCCAGCATTTT.

The rearrangement links TRBV4-1 to TRBJ2-7, with D unresolved. Germline V gene sequence: CDR1 MGHRA, CDR2 YSYEKL. V lost 1 base and J 0 bases, leaving 13 bases between the germline ends. This CDR3 contains 16 residues. This CDR3 is CASSQVYYTSSYEQYF. DNA for the CDR3: TGCGCCAGCAGCCAAGTGTACTACACGAGCTCCTACGAGCAGTACTTC.

This clone was counted many times. This sample also contains other DNA sequences that code for the same CDR3. The chain joins TRBV19 to TRBJ2-1; 8 bases are shared with TRBD2. CDR3 length equals 15 residues. Germline CDR1 and CDR2: LNHDA and SQIVND (reference sequence). Trimming removed 2 bases from V and 7 bases from J; junction bases left unmatched: 7. The CDR3 DNA follows: TGTGCCAGTAGTATATCCAGCGGGGGCCCGAATGAGCAGTTCTTC. Encoded protein: CASSISSGGPNEQFF.

J is TRBJ2-2 and V is TRBV5-1, with 8 nucleotides matching TRBD1. J lost 5 bases, V lost 2 bases, and 8 bases had no gene match. The CDR3 has 16 residues. Germline assignment: CDR1 SGHRS and CDR2 YFSETQ. The CDR3 region is CASSLRRTGSTGELFF. The CDR3 coding sequence is TGCGCCAGCAGCTTACGTAGGACAGGGAGTACCGGGGAGCTGTTTTTT.

This clone was seen a single time. The chain recombines TRBV4-1 with TRBJ2-3, with 10 bases aligning to TRBD2. Germline lookup yields CDR1 MGHRA and CDR2 YSYEKL. Losses at the gene ends were 1 base for V and 7 bases for J; bases not matched to a gene: 5. This CDR3 is built from 15 residues. The CDR3 region has the DNA TGCGCCAGCAGCCAAGGGAGCGGGGGGGCGAATACGCAGTATTTT. Translated: CASSQGSGGANTQYF.